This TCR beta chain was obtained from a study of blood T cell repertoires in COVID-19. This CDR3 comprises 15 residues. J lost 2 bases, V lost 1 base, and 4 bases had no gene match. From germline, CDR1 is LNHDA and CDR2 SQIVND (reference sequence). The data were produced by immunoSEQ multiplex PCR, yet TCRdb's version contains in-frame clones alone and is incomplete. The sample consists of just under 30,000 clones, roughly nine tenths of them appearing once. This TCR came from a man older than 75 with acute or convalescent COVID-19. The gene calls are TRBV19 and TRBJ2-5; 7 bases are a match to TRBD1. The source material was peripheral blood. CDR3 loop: CASSIGDSRQETQYF. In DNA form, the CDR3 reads TGTGCCAGTAGTATAGGGGACAGTCGTCAAGAGACCCAGTACTTC.